The rows below give T cell receptor beta chains drawn from one sample of a study of T-cell memory formation after mild COVID-19. MiXCR, applied by TCRdb to the 5' RACE reads, yields one record per CDR3 protein. Of around 200,000 distinct CDR3 sequences in the sample, 10% to 13% are singletons; the top ten hold 2.5% to 3.5%. Sequences were obtained from PBMCs or a T cell subset sorted from them (not recorded which). These receptor sequences come from a man younger than 35 who had mild COVID-19 (a few samples of this study predate the infection). Cell type and time point are not known. The CDR3 runs from the conserved cysteine through the conserved F or W. The order of the fields is J gene, clone size, V gene, D gene, CDR3 DNA, CDR3 protein. D genes are given only for firm matches. A row's size may be missing; if present it is once, few, many or a size class.

>TRBJ1-2|few|TRBV21-1|.
TGTGCCAGCAGCAGCCCTCTGCGACAGGGAGATTCCTATGGCTACACCTTC
CASSSPLRQGDSYGYTF
>TRBJ2-2|many|TRBV5-1|.
TGCGCCAGCAGCCCCGTCCCGACAGGTGGGAACACCGGGGAGCTGTTTTTT
CASSPVPTGGNTGELFF
>TRBJ1-1|many|TRBV24-1|.
TGTGCCACCAGTCAGGGGACTGAAGCTTTCTTT
CATSQGTEAFF
>TRBJ1-2|few|TRBV7-6|TRBD1
TGTGCCAGCAGCTCTTCGCGGGGACAGGGGATTAATGGCTACACCTTC
CASSSSRGQGINGYTF
>TRBJ2-1|many|TRBV12-3/TRBV12-4|.
TGTGCCAGCAGCCTCGCCCACAATGAGCAGTTCTTC
CASSLAHNEQFF
>TRBJ2-5|many|TRBV29-1|.
TGCAGCGTTGATCTCGGAGAAGCGACCCCAGAGACCCAGTACTTC
CSVDLGEATPETQYF
>TRBJ1-6|.|TRBV5-6|.
TGTGCCAGCAGCGCTGGCGGGTCACCCCTCCACTTT
CASSAGGSPLHF
>TRBJ2-5|.|TRBV6-5|TRBD2
TGTGCCAGCAGTTACAACGGGGGGCAAGAGACCCAGTACTTC
CASSYNGGQETQYF
>TRBJ2-7|.|TRBV9|TRBD1
TGTGCCAGCAGCGTAGCGGACAGGGCAGGGAAGCAGTACTTC
CASSVADRAGKQYF
>TRBJ2-1|few|TRBV20-1|.
TGCAGTACGGTAGGACAAGCGCCTATGGATGAGCAGTTCTTC
CSTVGQAPMDEQFF
>TRBJ2-3|.|TRBV7-9|TRBD2
TGTGCCAGCAGCTTAAGGTCCACTAGCGTGGGCGCACCGCAGTATTTT
CASSLRSTSVGAPQYF
>TRBJ1-2|few|TRBV4-3|.
TGCGCCAGCAGCCAAGGTCCAGGAGTCTATGGCTACACCTTC
CASSQGPGVYGYTF
>TRBJ1-5|few|TRBV9|.
TGTGCCAGCAGCGCTACCATGGGGAATCAGCCCCAGCATTTT
CASSATMGNQPQHF
>TRBJ2-3|few|TRBV18|TRBD1
TGTGCCAGCTCACCTCGGACAGGGGCAAGCACAGATACGCAGTATTTT
CASSPRTGASTDTQYF
>TRBJ1-5|.|TRBV7-3|.
TGTGCCAGCAGCTTAAACGGAGCCGGGGAGCCCCAGCATTTT
CASSLNGAGEPQHF
>TRBJ1-2|.|TRBV7-6|TRBD1
TGTGCCAGCGGCTCTGGGACAGGGGGCGAGGGCTACACCTTC
CASGSGTGGEGYTF
>TRBJ1-2|.|TRBV7-2|.
TGTGCCAGCGGCCTTAACTATGGCTACACCTTC
CASGLNYGYTF
>TRBJ1-4|few|TRBV7-2|.
TGTGCCAGCAGCGCCGAATTCCGGGGAAAACTGTTTTTT
CASSAEFRGKLFF